This T cell receptor (beta chain) was obtained from a study of blood T cell repertoires in COVID-19. The CDR3 length is 15 residues. J lost 3 bases, V lost 6 bases, and 6 bases had no gene match. The germline V gene has CDR1 MNHEY and CDR2 SMNVEV (reference sequence). Repertoires were generated with immunoSEQ multiplex PCR, while TCRdb's copy carries only in-frame clones and drops some. The sample carries roughly 81,000 clones, more than 75% recorded once. The sample taken for sequencing was peripheral blood. This chain uses TRBV27 with TRBJ1-5, with 9 bases that match TRBD1. The TCR was taken from a man aged 35 to 55 with acute or convalescent COVID-19. The CDR3 is CASRTGQGPNQPQHF. CDR3 nucleotide sequence: TGTGCCAGCAGAACGGGACAGGGACCCAATCAGCCCCAGCATTTT.